Listed below are T cell receptor beta chains from one sample, sequenced in a study of blood T cell repertoires in COVID-19. Profiling relied on immunoSEQ multiplex PCR, and the TCRdb table lists in-frame clones only, not all of them. Here the sample spans around 170,000 clones, 88% being singletons. The sample was peripheral blood. The source is a man aged 55 to 70 with acute or convalescent COVID-19. Both conserved end residues are trimmed from each CDR3. Part of the rows lack a size; the others show once, few, many or a class for expanded clones.

v_call	j_call	clone_size	cdr3_aa
TRBV18	TRBJ2-1	.	ASSPLVQAYNEQF
TRBV9	TRBJ1-4	once	ASSLGTGVGKLF
TRBV27	TRBJ2-5	.	ASSRQGARETQY
TRBV6-5	TRBJ1-1	.	ASSPTINTEAF
TRBV4-3	TRBJ1-3	once	ASSQDQRGSGNTIY
TRBV7-3	TRBJ2-3	.	ASSSRAVSTDTQY
TRBV20-1	TRBJ1-5	.	SASLPTGDQPQH
TRBV2	TRBJ1-6	.	ASVREGGQGTSPLH
TRBV30	TRBJ1-2	.	AWSQGGYGYT
TRBV11-2	TRBJ2-7	once	ASTHSYEQY
TRBV18	TRBJ1-5	.	ASSPAGQGNQPQH
TRBV5-1	TRBJ1-5	.	ASRENLSNQPQH
TRBV29-1	TRBJ1-2	.	SAQPGTGNYGYT
TRBV4-1	TRBJ2-7	once	ASSQGPGTSGRREQY
TRBV3-1/TRBV3-2	TRBJ1-2	.	ASSQGGGGVGYT
TRBV10-3	TRBJ1-2	.	AISVSGGETNYGYT
TRBV7-3	TRBJ2-7	few	ASSLSGTRSPYEQY
TRBV5-1	TRBJ2-6	.	ASSIGLSGANVLT
TRBV6-2/TRBV6-3	TRBJ1-1	.	ASSPRQGAWNTEAF
TRBV7-2	TRBJ2-7	.	ASSLTGLAGTA
TRBV27	TRBJ1-5	.	ASSLQYSNQPQH
TRBV29-1	TRBJ1-1	.	SVAPGQVNTEAF
TRBV29-1	TRBJ2-7	.	SVGTGAHEQY
TRBV14	TRBJ1-2	.	ASSRQGAYGYT
TRBV7-9	TRBJ1-4	.	ASTSGTEKLF
TRBV5-1	TRBJ2-5	.	ASSLGRASGSQETQY
TRBV3-1/TRBV3-2	TRBJ1-6	once	ASSLDRASYNSPLH
TRBV27	TRBJ1-5	.	ASSSQGVGPQH
TRBV27	TRBJ2-6	once	ASSLFGGAGANVLT
TRBV7-9	TRBJ1-2	many	ASSSQGGGYGYT
TRBV7-6	TRBJ1-2	.	AVSSAGNYGYT
TRBV11-3	TRBJ2-3	.	ASAQPEGAADTQY
TRBV5-1	TRBJ2-1	once	ASSLALAGNEQF
TRBV28	TRBJ1-2	.	ASSFPPGQGKYGYT
TRBV16	TRBJ2-3	.	ASSQSPTGVGTDTQY
TRBV2	TRBJ2-2	.	ASRPRLGADTGELF
TRBV9	TRBJ1-3	.	ASSPPTFSGNTIY
TRBV5-1	TRBJ2-7	few	ASASGTSNEQY
TRBV24-1	TRBJ2-1	.	ATSDATGHSYNEQF
TRBV19	TRBJ2-4	once	ASSMEQRNIQY
TRBV24-1	TRBJ1-1	.	ATSDSDITGDTEAF
TRBV6-5	TRBJ2-4	.	ASSLPGQGVQY
TRBV4-1	TRBJ2-7	.	ASSQEQGRTYEQY
TRBV5-1	TRBJ1-1	.	ASSLDRSFTEAF
TRBV5-1	TRBJ2-1	.	ASSLDRDYNEQF
TRBV28	TRBJ1-5	.	ASSPQAGQQPQH
TRBV2	TRBJ2-4	once	ASSEGSPGDIQY
TRBV7-9	TRBJ2-2	.	ASSHRTFTGELF
TRBV9	TRBJ1-1	.	ASSVAQNTEAF
TRBV1	TRBJ1-1	.	TSSHYGGITEAF
TRBV10-3	TRBJ2-1	.	AISESNALANEQF
TRBV30	TRBJ2-5	.	AWSVSLRKTQY
TRBV2	TRBJ1-3	.	ASSQGSPGNTIY
TRBV7-9	TRBJ2-1	.	ASSFFVSDLVAYNEQF
TRBV15	TRBJ1-1	.	ATSRDYSDVNTEAF